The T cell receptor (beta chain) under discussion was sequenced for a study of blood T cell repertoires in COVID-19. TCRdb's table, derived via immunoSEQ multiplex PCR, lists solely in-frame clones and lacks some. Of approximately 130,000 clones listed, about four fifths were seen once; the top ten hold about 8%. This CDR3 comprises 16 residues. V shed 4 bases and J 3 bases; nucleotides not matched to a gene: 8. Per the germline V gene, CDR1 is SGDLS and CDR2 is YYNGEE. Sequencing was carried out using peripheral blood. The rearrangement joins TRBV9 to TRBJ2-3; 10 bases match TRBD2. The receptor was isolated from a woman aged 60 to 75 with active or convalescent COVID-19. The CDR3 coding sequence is TGTGCCAGCAGCCCCCGGACTAGCGGAAGTACAGATACGCAGTATTTT. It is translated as CASSPRTSGSTDTQYF.